Here is one TCR beta chain with its context. V was pared by 4 bases and J by 3 bases, with 13 bases between. The CDR3 runs to 15 residues. Per the germline V gene, CDR1 is LGHNA and CDR2 is YSLEER. PCR primers comprised 60 Vbeta and 13 Jbeta primers. The table came from immunoSEQ multiplex PCR; TCRdb's copy has only in-frame clones and leaves some out. The data hold over 100,000 clones, with 70% observed a single time. This sample stems from a study of cytomegalovirus exposure and HLA in healthy donors. The chain is built from TRBV4-3 and TRBJ1-5; D unclear. The clonotype originates from a young man in good health and CMV-seropositive. The sequencing input was PBMCs. CDR3 coding DNA: TGCGCCAGCAGCCTCTCAACAGCTTTCAATCAGCCCCAGCATTTT. Protein sequence: CASSLSTAFNQPQHF.